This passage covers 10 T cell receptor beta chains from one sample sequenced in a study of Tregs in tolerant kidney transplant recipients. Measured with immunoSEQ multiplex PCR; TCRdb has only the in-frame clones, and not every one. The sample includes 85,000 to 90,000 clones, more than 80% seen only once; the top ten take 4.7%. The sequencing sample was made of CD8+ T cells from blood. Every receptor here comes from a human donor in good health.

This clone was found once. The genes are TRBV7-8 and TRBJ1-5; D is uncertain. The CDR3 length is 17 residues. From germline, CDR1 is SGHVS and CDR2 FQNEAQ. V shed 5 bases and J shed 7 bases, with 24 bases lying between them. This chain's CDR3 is CASSPGQGSTVWQPQHF. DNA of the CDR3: TGTGCCAGCAGCCCCGGGCAAGGCAGTACGGTTTGGCAGCCCCAGCATTTT.

The CDR3 DNA reads as TGTGCCAGCAGCTTGGAGGGAAACGAGCAGTACTTC. As protein: CASSLEGNEQYF. The genes are TRBV5-4 and TRBJ2-7, with unresolved D. Looked up from germline, CDR1 is SGHNT and CDR2 is YYREEE (reference sequence). This CDR3 contains 12 residues. The ends were cut back, 0 bases at V and 5 bases at J, with 6 bases in the middle.

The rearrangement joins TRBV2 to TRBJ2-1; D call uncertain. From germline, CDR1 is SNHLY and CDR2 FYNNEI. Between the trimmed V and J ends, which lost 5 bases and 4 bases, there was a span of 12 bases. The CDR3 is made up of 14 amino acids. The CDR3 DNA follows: TGTGCCAGCAGTCCTTCGATATTGTACAATGAGCAGTTCTTC. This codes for CASSPSILYNEQFF.

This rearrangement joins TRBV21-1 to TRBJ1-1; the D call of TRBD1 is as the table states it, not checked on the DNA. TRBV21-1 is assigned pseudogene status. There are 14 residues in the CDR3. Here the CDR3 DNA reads TGTGCCAGCAGACCGGACAGGGGGCGGGTTGAAGCTTTCTTT. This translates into CASRPDRGRVEAFF.

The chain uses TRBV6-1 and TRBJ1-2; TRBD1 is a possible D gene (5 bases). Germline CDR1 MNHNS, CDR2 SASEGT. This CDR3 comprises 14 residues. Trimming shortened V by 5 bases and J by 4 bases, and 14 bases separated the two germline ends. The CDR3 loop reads CASSSPFQGYGYTF. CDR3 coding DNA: TGTGCCAGCAGTTCCCCTTTCCAGGGCTATGGCTACACCTTC.

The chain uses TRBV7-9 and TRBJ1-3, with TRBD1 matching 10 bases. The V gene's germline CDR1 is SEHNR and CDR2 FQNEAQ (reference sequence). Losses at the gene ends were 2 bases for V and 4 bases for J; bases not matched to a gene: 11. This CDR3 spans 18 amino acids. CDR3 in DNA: TGTGCCAGCAGCTTAACGCGAGACAGGGGGCAACGGGGAAACACCATATATTTT. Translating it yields CASSLTRDRGQRGNTIYF. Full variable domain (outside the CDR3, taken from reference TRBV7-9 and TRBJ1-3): DTGVSQNPRHKITKRGQNVTFRCDPISEHNRLYWYRQTLGQGPEFLTYFQNEAQLEKSRLLSDRFSAERPKGSFSTLEIQRTEQGDSAMYLCASSLTRDRGQRGNTIYFGEGSWLTVV.

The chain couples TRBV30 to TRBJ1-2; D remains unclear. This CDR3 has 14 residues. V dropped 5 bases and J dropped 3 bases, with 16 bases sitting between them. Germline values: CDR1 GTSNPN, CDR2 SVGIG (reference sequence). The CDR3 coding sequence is TGTGCCTGGGAAAGGGCCCTAGGGTACTATGGCTACACCTTC. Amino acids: CAWERALGYYGYTF.

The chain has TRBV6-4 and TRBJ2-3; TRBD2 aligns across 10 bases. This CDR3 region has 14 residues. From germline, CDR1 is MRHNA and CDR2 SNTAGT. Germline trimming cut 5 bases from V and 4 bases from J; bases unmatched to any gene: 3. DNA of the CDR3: TGTGCCAGCAGTAGCGGGAGGGCCTCAGATACGCAGTATTTT. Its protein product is CASSSGRASDTQYF.

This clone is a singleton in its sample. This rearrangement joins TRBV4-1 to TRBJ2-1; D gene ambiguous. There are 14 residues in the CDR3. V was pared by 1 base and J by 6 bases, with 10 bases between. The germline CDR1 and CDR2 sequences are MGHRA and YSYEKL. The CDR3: CASSQAFGPNEQFF. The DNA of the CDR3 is TGCGCCAGCAGCCAAGCGTTCGGCCCCAATGAGCAGTTCTTC.

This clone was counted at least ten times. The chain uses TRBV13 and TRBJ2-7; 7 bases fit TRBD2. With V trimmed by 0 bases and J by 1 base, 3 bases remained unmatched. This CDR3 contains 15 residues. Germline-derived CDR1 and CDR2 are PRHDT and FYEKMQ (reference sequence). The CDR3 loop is CASSLGLGLSYEQYF. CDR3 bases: TGTGCCAGCAGCTTAGGCCTGGGACTATCCTACGAGCAGTACTTC.